This entry is about one T cell receptor beta chain. Antigen unknown. This specimen comes from a study of shared clonotypes between healthy human individuals. The table came from immunoSEQ multiplex PCR; TCRdb's copy has only in-frame clones and leaves some out. The repertoire holds more than 850,000 clones, with around 82% as singletons. Between the trimmed V and J ends, which lost 2 bases and 7 bases, there was a span of 15 bases. CDR3 length equals 15 residues. CDR1 and CDR2 from the germline V gene are MNHEY and SVGAGI. General study findings and limits: Naive subsets tended to show greater estimated richness than memory subsets. It was the non-shared clonotypes that had lower generation probabilities than clonotypes shared by all four donors. Depth of sequencing was expected to influence donor clonotype sharing.

Material for sequencing was memory CD4+ T cells from PBMCs. As for subset: CD45RA-negative fraction. This chain links TRBV6-5 with TRBJ2-1; possibly TRBD2 for D (7 bases). The receptor's source is a man aged 18-30 years in good health. Some clones in this sample may be carry-over from other donors' samples. This CDR3 reads CASSYRASGQNEQFF. In DNA, the CDR3 is TGTGCCAGCAGTTACCGCGCTAGCGGACAGAATGAGCAGTTCTTC.